A selection of T cell receptor beta chains follows, all from one sample in a study of blood T cell repertoires in COVID-19. Profiling relied on immunoSEQ multiplex PCR, and the TCRdb table lists in-frame clones only, not all of them. This sample yields 88,000 or so clones, of which around nine tenths are seen a single time; 0.95% to 1.5% belongs to the top ten. The sample consisted of PBMCs or T cells enriched from blood (not recorded which). Source of these receptors: a woman aged 45-65 years with acute COVID-19. Both conserved end residues are part of each CDR3. Each record gives: CDR3 protein, CDR3 DNA, clone size, D gene, V gene, J gene. D genes are given only for firm matches. Not every row has a clone size; where given, it reads once, few, many or a size class.

CASSLWRRAFF,TGTGCCAGCAGCTTGTGGAGAAGGGCTTTCTTT,once,.,TRBV5-8,TRBJ1-1
CASSRGLAGEEGHYEQYF,TGTGCCAGCAGCAGGGGACTAGCGGGAGAAGAGGGGCACTACGAGCAGTACTTC,.,.,TRBV21-1,TRBJ2-7
CASSKVGVDGEAFF,TGTGCCAGCAGCAAAGTAGGGGTCGACGGTGAAGCTTTCTTT,once,.,TRBV21-1,TRBJ1-1
CGGNQPQHF,TGTGGAGGGAATCAGCCCCAGCATTTT,.,.,TRBV12-3/TRBV12-4,TRBJ1-5
CASSPMLDSYRQETQYF,TGTGCCAGTAGTCCAATGCTCGACAGCTACCGCCAAGAGACCCAGTACTTC,.,.,TRBV19,TRBJ2-5
CASSLGQGADTQYF,TGCGCCAGCAGCTTGGGACAGGGGGCAGATACGCAGTATTTT,.,TRBD1,TRBV5-1,TRBJ2-3
CASSFDNEQFF,TGTGCCAGCAGCTTCGACAATGAGCAGTTCTTC,.,.,TRBV7-8,TRBJ2-1
CASSLGEGLLYGYTF,TGTGCCAGCAGCTTAGGGGAGGGCCTTCTCTATGGCTACACCTTC,few,.,TRBV11-1,TRBJ1-2
CASGFLESTLPSGNTIYF,TGTGCTAGTGGTTTCTTAGAGTCAACCCTGCCCTCTGGAAACACCATATATTTT,.,.,TRBV12-5,TRBJ1-3
CASSLSGRNTEAFF,TGTGCCAGCAGCTTATCGGGAAGGAACACTGAAGCTTTCTTT,few,.,TRBV11-3,TRBJ1-1
CASSPGGSSYNEQFF,TGTGCCAGCTCACCGGGCGGGAGCTCCTACAATGAGCAGTTCTTC,.,TRBD2,TRBV18,TRBJ2-1
CAWSRRGSGSSYEQYF,TGTGCCTGGAGTCGACGGGGGAGCGGGAGCTCCTACGAGCAGTACTTC,.,TRBD2,TRBV30,TRBJ2-7
CASSSTRPRDTQYF,TGTGCCAGCAGTTCCACCCGCCCCAGGGATACGCAGTATTTT,.,.,TRBV28,TRBJ2-3
CASSFGMTSGYNEQFF,TGTGCCAGCAGCTTTGGTATGACTAGCGGATACAATGAGCAGTTCTTC,.,TRBD2,TRBV7-8,TRBJ2-1
CASSLGSEETQYF,TGTGCTAGCAGCTTAGGTAGCGAAGAGACCCAGTACTTC,.,.,TRBV7-7,TRBJ2-5
CASSLRTGGYTDPQHF,TGTGCCAGCAGCTTGAGGACAGGGGGGTATACAGACCCCCAGCATTTT,.,TRBD1,TRBV11-2,TRBJ1-5
CASGTTGYEQYF,TGTGCCAGTGGGACTACTGGCTACGAGCAGTACTTC,.,TRBD2,TRBV19,TRBJ2-7
CASSPGQNTEAFF,TGTGCCAGCTCACCAGGACAGAACACTGAAGCTTTCTTT,.,.,TRBV18,TRBJ1-1
CASSQLEGSTEAFF,TGTGCCAGCAGCCAACTGGAGGGATCTACTGAAGCTTTCTTT,few,.,TRBV3-1/TRBV3-2,TRBJ1-1
CASSARRGGETQYF,TGTGCCAGCAGTGCGAGGAGGGGGGGAGAGACCCAGTACTTC,.,.,TRBV2,TRBJ2-5
CASSFSSRPQHF,TGTGCCAGCAGTTTCTCGAGTCGGCCCCAGCATTTT,.,.,TRBV12-3/TRBV12-4,TRBJ1-5
CASSFHRGDGYTF,TGTGCCAGCAGTTTTCACAGGGGTGATGGCTACACCTTC,.,TRBD1,TRBV27,TRBJ1-2
CASSLGLYNEFNTEAFF,TGTGCCAGCAGCTTAGGACTATATAACGAGTTCAACACTGAAGCTTTCTTT,.,.,TRBV7-2,TRBJ1-1
CSVPTGQNYGYTF,TGCAGCGTACCGACAGGCCAAAACTATGGCTACACCTTC,.,.,TRBV29-1,TRBJ1-2
CASSFDRGEELFF,TGTGCCAGCAGTTTCGACAGGGGCGAGGAACTGTTTTTT,.,TRBD1,TRBV6-5,TRBJ1-4